This TCR beta chain stems from a study of cytomegalovirus exposure and HLA in healthy donors. Study context: An early data release held tens of millions of unique TCRs from HLA-typed donors. Findings of the study overall: Later analysis associated a missense DCLRE1C variant with TCR beta V- and J-gene trimming. Confirmation was obtained in vitro that a few CMV-associated chains are specific for CMV antigens. Earlier analysis looked at TCR beta V segments, and most were productive about 87% or about 30% of the time.

The V and J ends lost 7 bases and 6 bases respectively, with 15 bases between them. There are 13 residues in the CDR3. Per germline, CDR1 LNHDA and CDR2 SQIVND (reference sequence). PCR primers comprised 60 Vbeta and 13 Jbeta primers. The data were produced by immunoSEQ multiplex PCR, yet TCRdb's version contains in-frame clones alone and is incomplete. The sample has approximately 150,000 clones, 75% to 90% seen once. Comment on this clone: Antigen unknown.

V and J are TRBV19 and TRBJ1-1; D possibly corresponds to TRBD1 (6 bases). This TCR was sampled from a human donor in good health. Sequenced material: PBMCs. CDR3 sequence: CASIEGDKPEAFF. The DNA for the CDR3 is TGTGCCAGTATTGAGGGGGATAAGCCTGAAGCTTTCTTT.